This T cell receptor beta chain was found in a study of blood T cell repertoires in COVID-19 (dated by TCRdb to the early 2020s). In terms of the full investigation: Collaborator samples came from the United States, Italy and Spain and covered acute and convalescent phases of COVID-19. The dataset comprised deeply sampled blood TCRbeta repertoires from subjects exposed to, actively infected with, or recovered from COVID-19. The samples were drawn from the first 160 participants of the ongoing ImmuneRACE study and from some 1,300 subjects provided by 6 global collaborators. The material from the prospective study consisted of cDNA or gDNA derived from T cells, B-cell-depleted T cells, or PBMCs. The repertoires were released in a freely available public database meant as a resource for research on the immune response to SARS-CoV-2. Where available, HLA class I and class II types were obtained from metadata supplied by the sample provider rather than from assay-based typing. Sample metadata almost always included a de-identified subject ID, COVID-19 status, age in years and sex.

Relative to germline, V is missing 1 base and J is missing 2 bases, with 4 bases of the junction outside any gene match. From cysteine to phenylalanine, the CDR3 is 15 amino acids long. The read is trimmed to its CDR3 DNA, 45 bases read in frame from base 1. The germline V gene yields KGHSH for CDR1 and LQKENI for CDR2. The research as a whole found: How much clinical and demographic metadata was included differed by source and by participant, and the metadata was provided uncurated.

The immunoSEQ Assay, a bias-controlled multiplex PCR, was used to amplify TCRbeta CDR3 regions from genomic DNA. The source study handled its data this way. Within the assay, amplification of reference gene primers was used to estimate how many nucleated cells each sample contained. To quantify the absolute abundance of each unique TCRbeta CDR3 rearrangement, sequence reads were collapsed and filtered. Productive Simpson clonality was computed per sample as the square root of Simpson's diversity index over productive rearrangements. Imported from immuneACCESS, the table was reduced by TCRdb to in-frame sequences with V and J called. These copies leave out some clones; in studies compared against another copy, an unresolved V gene accounts for under half, and the cause of the remainder is not known. The DNA gave D and trimming, while V, J and clone size come from that table. In all, the sample holds approximately 9,700 clones, and nearly 90% of those were seen once. The ten most abundant clones make up over 5.5% of the sample.

Each collaborating institution followed its own protocols to collect whole blood in K2EDTA tubes. Collaborator samples were shipped for TCRbeta analysis as frozen whole blood, isolated PBMCs, or DNA extracted from either sample type. As regards this clone: Its target antigen remains unknown. Base qualities were left out, and no much larger clone turns up one base away.

Rearrangement joined TRBV18 to TRBJ2-5, and 7 junctional nucleotides match TRBD2. Sequenced input: peripheral blood. This TCR was recovered from a human donor in a cohort sampled during active COVID-19. The CDR3 is CASSPQTSWQETQYF. The DNA sequence reads TGTGCCAGCTCACCACAGACTAGCTGGCAAGAGACCCAGTACTTC.